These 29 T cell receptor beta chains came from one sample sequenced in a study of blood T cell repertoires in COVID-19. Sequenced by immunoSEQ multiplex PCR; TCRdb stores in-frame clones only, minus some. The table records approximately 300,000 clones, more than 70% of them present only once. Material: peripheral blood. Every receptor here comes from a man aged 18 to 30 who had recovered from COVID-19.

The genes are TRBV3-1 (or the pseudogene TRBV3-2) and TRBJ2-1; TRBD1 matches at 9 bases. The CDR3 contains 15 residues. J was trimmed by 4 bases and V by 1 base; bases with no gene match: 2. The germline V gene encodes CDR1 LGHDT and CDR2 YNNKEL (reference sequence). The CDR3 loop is CASSQGQGGYNEQFF. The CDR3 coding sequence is TGTGCCAGCAGCCAAGGACAGGGGGGATACAATGAGCAGTTCTTC.

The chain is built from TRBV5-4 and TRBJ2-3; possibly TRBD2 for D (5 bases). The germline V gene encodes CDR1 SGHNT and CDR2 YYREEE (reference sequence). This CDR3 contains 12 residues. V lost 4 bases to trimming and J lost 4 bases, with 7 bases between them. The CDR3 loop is CASSPGADTQYF. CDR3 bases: TGTGCCAGCAGCCCCGGGGCAGATACGCAGTATTTT.

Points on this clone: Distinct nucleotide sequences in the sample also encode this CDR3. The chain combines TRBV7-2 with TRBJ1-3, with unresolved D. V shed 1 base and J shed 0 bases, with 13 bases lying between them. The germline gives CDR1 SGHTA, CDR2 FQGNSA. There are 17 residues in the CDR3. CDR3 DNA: TGTGCCAGCAGCTTAGTTCCCCCCGGGAGCTCTGGAAACACCATATATTTT. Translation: CASSLVPPGSSGNTIYF.

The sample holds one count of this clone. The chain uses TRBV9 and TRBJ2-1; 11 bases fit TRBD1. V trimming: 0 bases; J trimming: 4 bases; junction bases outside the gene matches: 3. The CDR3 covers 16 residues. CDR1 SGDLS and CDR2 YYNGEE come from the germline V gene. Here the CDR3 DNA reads TGTGCCAGCAGCGTAGAGGGACAGGGGGGGTACAATGAGCAGTTCTTC. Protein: CASSVEGQGGYNEQFF. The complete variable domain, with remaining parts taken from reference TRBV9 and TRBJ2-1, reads DSGVTQTPKHLITATGQRVTLRCSPRSGDLSVYWYQQSLDQGLQFLIQYYNGEERAKGNILERFSAQQFPDLHSELNLSSLELGDSALYFCASSVEGQGGYNEQFFGPGTRLTVL.

The chain's CDR3 is CSVESRESYEQYF. In DNA form, the CDR3 reads TGCAGCGTTGAAAGTCGGGAGAGCTACGAGCAGTACTTC. The chain joins TRBV29-1 to TRBJ2-7; possibly TRBD2 for D (6 bases). The CDR3 runs 13 residues. Looked up from germline, CDR1 is SQVTM and CDR2 is ANQGSEA. V lost 2 bases, J lost 3 bases, and 11 bases lay in between.

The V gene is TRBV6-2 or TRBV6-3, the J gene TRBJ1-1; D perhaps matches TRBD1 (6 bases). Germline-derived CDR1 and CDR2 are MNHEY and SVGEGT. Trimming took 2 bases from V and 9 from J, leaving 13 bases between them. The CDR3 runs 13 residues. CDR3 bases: TGTGCCAGCAGTTACCTTCCGGGACAACAAGCTTTCTTT. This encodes CASSYLPGQQAFF.

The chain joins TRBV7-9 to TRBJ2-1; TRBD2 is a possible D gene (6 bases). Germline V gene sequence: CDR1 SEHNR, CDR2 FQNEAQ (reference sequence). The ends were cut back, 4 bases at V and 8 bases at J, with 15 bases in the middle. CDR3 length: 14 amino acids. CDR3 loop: CASSSMTSSHEQFF. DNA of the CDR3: TGTGCCAGCAGCTCTATGACTAGTAGCCATGAGCAGTTCTTC.

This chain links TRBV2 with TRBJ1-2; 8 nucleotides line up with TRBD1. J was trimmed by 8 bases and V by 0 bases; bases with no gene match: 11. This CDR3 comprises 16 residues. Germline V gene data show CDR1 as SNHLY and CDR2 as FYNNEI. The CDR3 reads CASSEAGAGGAGGYTF. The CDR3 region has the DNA TGTGCCAGCAGTGAAGCCGGGGCAGGGGGCGCGGGCGGCTACACCTTC.

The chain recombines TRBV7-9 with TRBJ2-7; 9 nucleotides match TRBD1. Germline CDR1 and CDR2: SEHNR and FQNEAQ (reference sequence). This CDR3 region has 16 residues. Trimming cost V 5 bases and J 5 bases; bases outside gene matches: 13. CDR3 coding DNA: TGTGCCAGCAGCCCCCCAGGGGGGACAGGGTACGACGAGCAGTACTTC. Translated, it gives CASSPPGGTGYDEQYF. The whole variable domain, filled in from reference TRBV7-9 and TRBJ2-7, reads DTGVSQNPRHKITKRGQNVTFRCDPISEHNRLYWYRQTLGQGPEFLTYFQNEAQLEKSRLLSDRFSAERPKGSFSTLEIQRTEQGDSAMYLCASSPPGGTGYDEQYFGPGTRLTVT.

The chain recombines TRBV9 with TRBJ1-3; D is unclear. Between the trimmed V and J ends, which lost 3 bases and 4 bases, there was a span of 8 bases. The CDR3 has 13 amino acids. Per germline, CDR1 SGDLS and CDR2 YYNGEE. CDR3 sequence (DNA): TGTGCCAGCAGCGCGACTGACGGAAACACCATATATTTT. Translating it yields CASSATDGNTIYF.

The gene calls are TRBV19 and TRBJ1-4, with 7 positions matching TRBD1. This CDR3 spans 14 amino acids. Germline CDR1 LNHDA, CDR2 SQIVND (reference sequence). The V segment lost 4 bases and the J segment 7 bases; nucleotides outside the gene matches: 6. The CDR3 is CASSRQGWSEKLFF. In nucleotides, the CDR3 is TGTGCCAGTAGTAGACAGGGTTGGAGTGAAAAACTGTTTTTT.

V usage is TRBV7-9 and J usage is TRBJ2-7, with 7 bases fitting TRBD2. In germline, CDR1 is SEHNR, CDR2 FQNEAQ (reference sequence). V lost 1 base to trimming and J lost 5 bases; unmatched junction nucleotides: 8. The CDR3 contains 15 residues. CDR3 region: CASSLGLALFNEQYF. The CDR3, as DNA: TGTGCCAGCAGCTTAGGACTAGCCCTTTTCAACGAGCAGTACTTC. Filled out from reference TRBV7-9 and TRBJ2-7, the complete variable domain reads DTGVSQNPRHKITKRGQNVTFRCDPISEHNRLYWYRQTLGQGPEFLTYFQNEAQLEKSRLLSDRFSAERPKGSFSTLEIQRTEQGDSAMYLCASSLGLALFNEQYFGPGTRLTVT.

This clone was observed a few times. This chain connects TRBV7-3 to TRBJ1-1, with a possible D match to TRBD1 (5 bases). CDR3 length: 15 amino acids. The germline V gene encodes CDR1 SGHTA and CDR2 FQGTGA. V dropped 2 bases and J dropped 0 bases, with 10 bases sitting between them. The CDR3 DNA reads TGTGCCAGCAGCTTAGGCGGGGGGTTGAACACTGAAGCTTTCTTT. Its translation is CASSLGGGLNTEAFF.

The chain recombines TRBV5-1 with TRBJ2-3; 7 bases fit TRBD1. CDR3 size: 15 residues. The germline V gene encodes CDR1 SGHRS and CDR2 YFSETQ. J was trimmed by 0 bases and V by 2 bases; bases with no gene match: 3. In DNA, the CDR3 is TGCGCCAGCAGCTTATCGGGACAGAGCACAGATACGCAGTATTTT. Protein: CASSLSGQSTDTQYF.

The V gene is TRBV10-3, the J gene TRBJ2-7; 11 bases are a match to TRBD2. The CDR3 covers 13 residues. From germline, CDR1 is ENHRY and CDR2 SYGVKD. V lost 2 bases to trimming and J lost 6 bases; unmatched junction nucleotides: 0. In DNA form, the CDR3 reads TGTGCCATCAGTGAGCTAGCGGGAGGCGAGCAGTACTTC. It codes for CAISELAGGEQYF.

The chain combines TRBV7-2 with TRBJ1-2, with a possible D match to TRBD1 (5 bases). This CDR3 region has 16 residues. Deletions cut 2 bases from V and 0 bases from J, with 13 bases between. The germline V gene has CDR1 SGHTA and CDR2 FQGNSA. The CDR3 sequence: CASSLSGAGANYGYTF. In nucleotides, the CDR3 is TGTGCCAGCAGCTTAAGCGGGGCGGGGGCTAACTATGGCTACACCTTC. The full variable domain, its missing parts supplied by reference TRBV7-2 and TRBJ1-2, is GAGVSQSPSNKVTEKGKDVELRCDPISGHTALYWYRQSLGQGLEFLIYFQGNSAPDKSGLPSDRFSAERTGGSVSTLTIQRTQQEDSAVYLCASSLSGAGANYGYTFGSGTRLTVV.

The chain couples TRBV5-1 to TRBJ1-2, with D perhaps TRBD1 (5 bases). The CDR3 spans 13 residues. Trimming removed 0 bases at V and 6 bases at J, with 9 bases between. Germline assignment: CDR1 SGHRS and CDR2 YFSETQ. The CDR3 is CASSLVAGNGYTF. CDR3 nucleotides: TGCGCCAGCAGCTTGGTTGCAGGGAATGGCTACACCTTC.

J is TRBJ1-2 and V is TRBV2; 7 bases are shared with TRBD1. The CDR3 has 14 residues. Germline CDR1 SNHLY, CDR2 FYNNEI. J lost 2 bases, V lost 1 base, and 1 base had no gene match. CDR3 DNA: TGTGCCAGCAGTGAAGAGGGGGCGAACTATGGCTACACCTTC. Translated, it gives CASSEEGANYGYTF.

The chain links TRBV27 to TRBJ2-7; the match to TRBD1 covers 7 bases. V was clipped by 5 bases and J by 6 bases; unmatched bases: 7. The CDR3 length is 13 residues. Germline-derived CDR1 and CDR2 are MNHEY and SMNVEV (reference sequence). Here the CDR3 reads CASSRDSFGEQYF. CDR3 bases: TGTGCCAGCAGTCGGGACAGTTTTGGCGAGCAGTACTTC.

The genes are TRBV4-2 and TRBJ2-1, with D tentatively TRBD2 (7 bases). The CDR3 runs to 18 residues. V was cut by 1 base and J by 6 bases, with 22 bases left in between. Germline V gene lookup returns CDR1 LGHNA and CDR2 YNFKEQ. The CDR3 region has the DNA TGTGCCAGCAGCCAAGTTTTTGGAGGGGGGGCAGGGCGCAATGAGCAGTTCTTC. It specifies CASSQVFGGGAGRNEQFF.

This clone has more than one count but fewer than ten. The CDR3 region is CASSLGGLAAFF. The CDR3 DNA reads TGTGCCAGCAGCCTCGGGGGACTAGCAGCGTTCTTC. The V call is TRBV7-9, the J call TRBJ2-1, with 9 bases fitting TRBD2. V lost 5 bases, J lost 15 bases, and 8 bases stayed unmatched. The CDR3 length is 12 residues. Germline V gene data show CDR1 as SEHNR and CDR2 as FQNEAQ (reference sequence).

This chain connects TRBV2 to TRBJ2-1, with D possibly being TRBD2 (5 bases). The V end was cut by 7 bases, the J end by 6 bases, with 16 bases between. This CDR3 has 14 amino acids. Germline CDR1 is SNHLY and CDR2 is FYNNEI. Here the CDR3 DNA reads TGTGCCAGCAATAGGGAAACTAGAACCAATGAGCAGTTCTTC. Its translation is CASNRETRTNEQFF.

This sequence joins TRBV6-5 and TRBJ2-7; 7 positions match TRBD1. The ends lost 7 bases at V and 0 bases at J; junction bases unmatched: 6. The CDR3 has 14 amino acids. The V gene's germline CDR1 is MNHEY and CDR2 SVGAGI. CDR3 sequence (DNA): TGTGCCAGCAAGGGACAGCCGAGCTCCTACGAGCAGTACTTC. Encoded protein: CASKGQPSSYEQYF.

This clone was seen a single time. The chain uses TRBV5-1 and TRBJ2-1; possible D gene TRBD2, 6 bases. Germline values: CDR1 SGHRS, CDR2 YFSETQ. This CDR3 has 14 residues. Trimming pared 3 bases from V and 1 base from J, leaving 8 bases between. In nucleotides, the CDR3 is TGCGCCAGCAGCTCGGGGGATTCCTACAATGAGCAGTTCTTC. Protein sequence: CASSSGDSYNEQFF. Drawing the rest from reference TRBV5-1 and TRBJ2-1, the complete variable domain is KAGVTQTPRYLIKTRGQQVTLSCSPISGHRSVSWYQQTPGQGLQFLFEYFSETQRNKGNFPGRFSGRQFSNSRSEMNVSTLELGDSALYLCASSSGDSYNEQFFGPGTRLTVL.

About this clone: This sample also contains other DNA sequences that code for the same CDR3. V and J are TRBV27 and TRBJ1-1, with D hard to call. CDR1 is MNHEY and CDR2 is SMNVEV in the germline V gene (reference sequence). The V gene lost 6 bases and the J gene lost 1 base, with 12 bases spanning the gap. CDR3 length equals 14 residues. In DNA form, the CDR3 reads TGTGCCAGCAGCCCCGGTACAGCGAACACTGAAGCTTTCTTT. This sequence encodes CASSPGTANTEAFF.

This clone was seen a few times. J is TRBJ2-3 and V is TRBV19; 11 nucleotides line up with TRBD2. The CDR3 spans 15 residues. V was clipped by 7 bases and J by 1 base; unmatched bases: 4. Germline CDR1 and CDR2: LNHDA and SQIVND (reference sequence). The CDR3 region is CASTVLAGGTDTQYF. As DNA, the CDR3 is TGTGCCAGTACGGTACTAGCGGGGGGCACAGATACGCAGTATTTT.

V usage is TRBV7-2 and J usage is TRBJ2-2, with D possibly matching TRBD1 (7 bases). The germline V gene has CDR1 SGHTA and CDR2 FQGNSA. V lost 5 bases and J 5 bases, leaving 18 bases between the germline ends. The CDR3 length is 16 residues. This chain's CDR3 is CASSENRGAGTGELFF. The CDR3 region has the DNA TGTGCCAGCAGCGAAAACAGGGGCGCGGGGACCGGGGAGCTGTTTTTT.

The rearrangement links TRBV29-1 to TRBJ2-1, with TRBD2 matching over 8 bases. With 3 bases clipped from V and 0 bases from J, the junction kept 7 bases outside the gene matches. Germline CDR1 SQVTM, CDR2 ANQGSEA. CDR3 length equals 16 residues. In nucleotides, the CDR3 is TGCAGCGTTGAGGTCTCCGGGAGGGGCTCCTACAATGAGCAGTTCTTC. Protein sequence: CSVEVSGRGSYNEQFF.

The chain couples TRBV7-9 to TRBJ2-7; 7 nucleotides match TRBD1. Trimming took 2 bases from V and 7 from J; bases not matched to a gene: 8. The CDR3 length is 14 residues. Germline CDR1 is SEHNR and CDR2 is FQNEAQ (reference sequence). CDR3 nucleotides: TGTGCCAGCAGCTTAAGGGGACAGCCAGGGGAGCAGTACTTC. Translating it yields CASSLRGQPGEQYF.